The T cell receptor beta chain described here comes from a study of blood T cell repertoires in COVID-19. On the study more broadly: The origin of the acute and convalescent COVID-19 samples was the United States, Italy and Spain. T cells, B-cell-depleted T cells, or PBMCs provided the cDNA or gDNA that served as material.

This clone was seen once. TCRdb keeps only in-frame clones here, not all; method: immunoSEQ multiplex PCR. The repertoire holds some 200,000 clones, with around four fifths as singletons. Germline V lookup: CDR1 SGDLS, CDR2 YYNGEE. Trimming removed 2 bases from V and 5 bases from J; junction bases left unmatched: 6. This CDR3 spans 14 amino acids. This receptor was obtained from a man between 60 and 75 years old with COVID-19, enrolled during active disease. The sample comprised peripheral blood. The chain is built from TRBV9 and TRBJ2-5, with 7 nucleotides matching TRBD1. The CDR3 DNA sequence: TGTGCCAGCAGCGTGATGGACAGGAAGGAGACCCAGTACTTC. Translating gives CASSVMDRKETQYF.